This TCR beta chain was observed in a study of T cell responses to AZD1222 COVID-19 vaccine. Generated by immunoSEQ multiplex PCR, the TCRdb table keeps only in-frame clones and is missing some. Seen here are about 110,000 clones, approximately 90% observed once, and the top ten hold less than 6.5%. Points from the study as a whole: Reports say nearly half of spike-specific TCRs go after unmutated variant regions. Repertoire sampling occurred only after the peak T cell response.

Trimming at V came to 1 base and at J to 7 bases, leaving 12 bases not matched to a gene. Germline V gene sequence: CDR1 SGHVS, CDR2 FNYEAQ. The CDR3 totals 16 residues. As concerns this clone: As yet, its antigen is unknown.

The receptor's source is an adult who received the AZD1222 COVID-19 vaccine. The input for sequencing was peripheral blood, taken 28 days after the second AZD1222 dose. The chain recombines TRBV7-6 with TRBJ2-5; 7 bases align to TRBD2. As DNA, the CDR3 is TGTGCCAGCAGCTTAGAAGGGGAGACTAGCATGGGGACCCAGTACTTC. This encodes CASSLEGETSMGTQYF.